The subject of this entry is one TCR beta chain. This sample is part of a study of blood T cell repertoires in COVID-19. The CDR3 consists of 14 residues. Germline V gene data show CDR1 as SGHNT and CDR2 as YYREEE (reference sequence). Germline trimming cut 2 bases from V and 5 bases from J; bases unmatched to any gene: 5. Some clones are missing from TCRdb's copy, which holds only in-frame ones; the method was immunoSEQ multiplex PCR. This table has more than 100,000 clones, 70% to 90% appearing once. V and J are TRBV5-4 and TRBJ1-1, with 8 bases identical to TRBD1. This clonotype was sampled from a man aged 50 or older in a cohort sampled during active COVID-19. Sequencing used peripheral blood. The CDR3 is CASSLGQGGTEAFF. The CDR3 DNA follows: TGTGCCAGCAGCTTAGGACAGGGAGGGACTGAAGCTTTCTTT.